This T cell receptor (beta chain) was retrieved from a study of cytomegalovirus exposure and HLA in healthy donors. Study findings and constraints: Among TCR beta chains, those listed as cytomegalovirus-associated numbered under 200.

Regarding this clone: Antigen: not known.

Missing from this donor's record is the CMV serostatus. Use of 60 Vbeta and 13 Jbeta primers characterized the PCR. Authors' data handling: In a later analysis, approximately 73 million unique TCR beta chains included roughly 11 million shared by two or more donors. Sequencing used immunoSEQ multiplex PCR; TCRdb keeps in-frame clones, though not all of them. V and J calls and clone size are as listed in that table; D and trimming were resolved from the DNA. The sample consists of approximately 200,000 clones, more than 70% of them appearing once. This receptor was identified in a human donor in good health. The sample comprised PBMCs.

CDR3 sequence reads: CASRNRLVGELFF. DNA of the CDR3: TGTGCCAGTAGGAATAGACTAGTCGGGGAGCTGTTTTTT. The rearrangement joins TRBV19 to TRBJ2-2; TRBD2 is a possible D gene (6 bases). Trimming took off 6 bases at V and 7 bases at J, with 12 bases between the two ends. The CDR3 consists of 13 residues. CDR1 is LNHDA and CDR2 is SQIVND in the germline V gene (reference sequence). The whole variable domain, filled in from reference TRBV19 and TRBJ2-2, reads DGGITQSPKYLFRKEGQNVTLSCEQNLNHDAMYWYRQDPGQGLRLIYYSQIVNDFQKGDIAEGYSVSREKKESFPLTVTSAQKNPTAFYLCASRNRLVGELFFGEGSRLTVL.